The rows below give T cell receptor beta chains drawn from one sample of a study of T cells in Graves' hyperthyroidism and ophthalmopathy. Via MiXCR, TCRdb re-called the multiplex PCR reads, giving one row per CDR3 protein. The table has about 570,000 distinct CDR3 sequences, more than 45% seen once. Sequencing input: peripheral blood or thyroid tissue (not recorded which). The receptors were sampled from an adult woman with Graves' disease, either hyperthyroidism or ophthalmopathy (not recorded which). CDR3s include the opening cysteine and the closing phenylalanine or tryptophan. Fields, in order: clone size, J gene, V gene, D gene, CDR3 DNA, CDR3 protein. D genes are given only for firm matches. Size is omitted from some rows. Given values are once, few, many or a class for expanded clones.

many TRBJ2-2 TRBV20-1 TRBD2 TGCAGTGCTAGAGGGGTTAGCGGGAGCGCTTCGTCGGCCGGGGAGCTGTTTTTT CSARGVSGSASSAGELFF
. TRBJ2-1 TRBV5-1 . TGCGCCAGCAGAGGGGGGCGTGAGCAGTTCTTC CASRGGREQFF
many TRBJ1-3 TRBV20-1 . TGCAGTGCTAGAGATAGAAGGGCTGGAAACACCATATATTTT CSARDRRAGNTIYF
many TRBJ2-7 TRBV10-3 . TGTGCCATCAGTGAGTCAGGGGATGACTACGAGCAGTACTTC CAISESGDDYEQYF
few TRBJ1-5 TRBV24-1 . TGTGCCACCAGTGATTCATGGGAGGGCAATCAGCCCCAGCATTTT CATSDSWEGNQPQHF
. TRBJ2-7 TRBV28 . TGTGCCAGCAGTTCCCGAATAGCGTCGGAGCAGTACTTC CASSSRIASEQYF
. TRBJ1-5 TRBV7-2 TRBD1 TGTGCCAGCAGCTTGGACAGGGGAAGGACCCAGCATTTT CASSLDRGRTQHF
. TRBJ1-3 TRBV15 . TGTGCCACCAGCAGGCGACGACAGAACACTGAAAACACCATATATTTT CATSRRRQNTENTIYF
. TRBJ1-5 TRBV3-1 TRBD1 TGTGCCAGCAGCCAATATGGAGGGGGCGGCAATCAGCCCCAGCATTTT CASSQYGGGGNQPQHF
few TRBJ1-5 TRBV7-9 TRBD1 TGTGCCAGCAGCTTAGCGACAGGGGGCCAGCCCCAGCATTTT CASSLATGGQPQHF
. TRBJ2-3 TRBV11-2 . TGTGCCAGCAGCCCATACGACTACACAGATACGCAGTATTTT CASSPYDYTDTQYF
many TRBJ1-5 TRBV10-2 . TGCGCCAGCAGTGACAGGCCCGTCATTCAGCCCCAGCATTTT CASSDRPVIQPQHF
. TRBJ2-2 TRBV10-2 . TGCGCCAGCAATCGACCGGTAGGGGGGACCGGGGAGCTGTTTTTT CASNRPVGGTGELFF
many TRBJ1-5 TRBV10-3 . TGTGCCATCAGTGAGCCCCTTAGCAATCAGCCCCAGCATTTT CAISEPLSNQPQHF
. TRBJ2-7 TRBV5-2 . TGTGCCAGCAAACCGACTAGCGGACAGTTTGATCAAGACTTC CASKPTSGQFDQDF
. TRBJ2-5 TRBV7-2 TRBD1 TGTGCCATCAGTGTGGACAGGGGCCAAGAGACCCAGTACTTC CAISVDRGQETQYF
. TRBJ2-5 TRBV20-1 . TGCAGCCCCCCCCGGGGGAAGAAGGCCCAGTACTTC CSPPRGKKAQYF
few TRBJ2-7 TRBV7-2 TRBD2 TGTGCCAGCAGCTTGCGGGGGGGAGAGGGGCCCGAGCAGTACTTC CASSLRGGEGPEQYF
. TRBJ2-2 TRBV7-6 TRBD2 TGTGCCAGCAGCGGGCTAGCGGGGGGCCTTACCGGGGAGCTGTTTTTT CASSGLAGGLTGELFF
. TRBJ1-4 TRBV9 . TGTGCCAGCAGCGGCGGGACGGGAAAACTGTTTTTT CASSGGTGKLFF
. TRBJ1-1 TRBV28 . TGTGCCAGCAGCGCCCCCAGGACGCCGGGACTAACTGAAGCTTTCTTT CASSAPRTPGLTEAFF
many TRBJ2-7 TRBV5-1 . TGCGCCAGCGCTCCTTCGGGTTGGTCCTACGAGCAGTACTTC CASAPSGWSYEQYF
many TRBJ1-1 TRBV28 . TGTGCCAGCACCCCGGCCCAACAGAACACTGAAGCTTTCTTT CASTPAQQNTEAFF
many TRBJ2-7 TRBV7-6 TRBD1 TGTGCCAGCAGCTCTGGACAGGGCCCTCGGCCATCCTACGAGCAGTACTTC CASSSGQGPRPSYEQYF
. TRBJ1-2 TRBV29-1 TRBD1 TGCAGCGCCGGGGACAGGGGGCGCGGCTACACCTTC CSAGDRGRGYTF
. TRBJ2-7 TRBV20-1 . TGCAGTGCTAGAGATGTCGGGACCTCCTACGAGCAGTACTTC CSARDVGTSYEQYF
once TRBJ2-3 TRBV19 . TGTGCCAGTAGTATAGGACCATCCATGGGTGATACGCAGTATTTT CASSIGPSMGDTQYF
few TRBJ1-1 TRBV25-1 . TGTGCCAGCAAGGACGGGGTCACTGAAGCTTTCTTT CASKDGVTEAFF
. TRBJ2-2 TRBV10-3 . TGTGCCACCCGAGATTACGGACAAACCGGGGAGCTGTTTTTT CATRDYGQTGELFF
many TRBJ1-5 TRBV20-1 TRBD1 TGCAGTGCTAGTAGAGACAGGGATAACCAGCCCCAGCATTTT CSASRDRDNQPQHF
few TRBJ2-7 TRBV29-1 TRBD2 TGCAGCGTTGAATACTTAGCTAGCGGAGAGCAGTACTTC CSVEYLASGEQYF
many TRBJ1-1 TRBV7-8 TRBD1 TGTGCCACCACAGGGGGCTTAAACACTGAAGCTTTCTTT CATTGGLNTEAFF
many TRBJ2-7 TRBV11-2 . TGTGCCAGCAGCTTAGTGTCCGTCCAGGTCTACGAGCAGTACTTC CASSLVSVQVYEQYF
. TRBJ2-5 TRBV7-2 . TGTGCCAGCAGCTTATCGGGGTTGGCGGAGACCCAGTACTTC CASSLSGLAETQYF
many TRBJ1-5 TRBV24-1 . TGTGCCACCAGTGACTTACAGGGTTGTGGCAATCAGCCCCAGCATTTT CATSDLQGCGNQPQHF
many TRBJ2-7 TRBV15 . TGTGCCACCAGCACCTTCGGGACAAGGAATTACGAGCAGTACTTC CATSTFGTRNYEQYF
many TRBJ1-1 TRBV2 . TGTGCCAGCAGTGGATTGGGGAGGACTGAAGCTTTCTTT CASSGLGRTEAFF
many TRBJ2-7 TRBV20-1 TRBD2 TGCAGTGCAAGGGAGGGACTGCTCCCCTACGAGCAGTACTTC CSAREGLLPYEQYF
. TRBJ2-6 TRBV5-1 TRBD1 TGTGCCAGCAGCTGGGGACAGGGGCCTGGGGCCAACGTCCTGACTTTC CASSWGQGPGANVLTF
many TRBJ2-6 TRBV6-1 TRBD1 TGTGCCAGCAGGACTACACAGGGGGCGCAGTTTTTTTCTGGGGCCAACGTCCTGACTTTC CASRTTQGAQFFSGANVLTF
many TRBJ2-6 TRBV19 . TGTGCCAGTAGCCTAAGGGGATTTGAGGCCAACGTCCTGACTTTC CASSLRGFEANVLTF
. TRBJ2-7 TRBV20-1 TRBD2 TGCAGTGCAAAAGACACCCCGGGACTAGAGACCTACGAGCAGTACTTC CSAKDTPGLETYEQYF
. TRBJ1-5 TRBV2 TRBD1 TGTGCCAGCAGTGCCGGGACAGCAAATTCACCCCAGCATTTT CASSAGTANSPQHF
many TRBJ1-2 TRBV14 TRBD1 TGTGCCAGCAGCCCCCACAGGGGAGCTAACTATGGCTACACCTTC CASSPHRGANYGYTF
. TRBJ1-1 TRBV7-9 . TGTGCCAGCAGCCCCACGCGAGGGTTAGACACTGAAGCTTTCTTT CASSPTRGLDTEAFF
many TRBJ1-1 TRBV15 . TGTGCCACCAGCAGAGATCTGGCCGCTGAAGCTTTCTTT CATSRDLAAEAFF